One sample yielded the 31 T cell receptor beta chains listed below, sequenced in a study of radiotherapy plus CTLA-4 blockade in lung cancer. Profiled with immunoSEQ multiplex PCR; TCRdb holds only in-frame clones, not every one. Of 40,000 to 50,000 clones in the sample, 65% to 75% were seen once. The sample in question was peripheral blood, obtained from a patient treated with radiotherapy plus ipilimumab. Receptors were obtained from a human donor with non-small cell lung cancer who had stable disease on radiotherapy plus ipilimumab.

This clone was observed a handful of times. The chain uses TRBV2 and TRBJ1-3; D remains ambiguous. Germline V gives CDR1 SNHLY, CDR2 FYNNEI. The CDR3 sequence is 13 residues long. V lost 7 bases and J 1 base, leaving 8 bases between the germline ends. The CDR3 sequence: CASTRESGNTIYF. CDR3 DNA: TGTGCCAGCACCCGGGAATCTGGAAACACCATATATTTT.

This rearrangement joins TRBV7-6 to TRBJ2-7, with a weak D call TRBD2 (7 bases). The germline CDR1 and CDR2 sequences are SGHVS and FNYEAQ. The ends were cut back, 2 bases at V and 5 bases at J, with 13 bases in the middle. The CDR3 is 14 amino acids. The DNA for the CDR3 is TGTGCCAGCAGCTTAAGGGGGGGTATAGACGAGCAGTACTTC. Its translation is CASSLRGGIDEQYF.

The chain is built from TRBV19 and TRBJ1-1, with no clear D. Germline V gene sequence: CDR1 LNHDA, CDR2 SQIVND (reference sequence). The germline V and J ends were trimmed by 8 bases and 9 bases, with 16 bases remaining between them. This CDR3 contains 12 residues. CDR3 sequence reads: CASSQRGWQAFF. In nucleotides, the CDR3 is TGTGCCAGTTCTCAACGGGGTTGGCAAGCTTTCTTT. Full variable domain (remainder filled in from reference TRBV19 and TRBJ1-1): DGGITQSPKYLFRKEGQNVTLSCEQNLNHDAMYWYRQDPGQGLRLIYYSQIVNDFQKGDIAEGYSVSREKKESFPLTVTSAQKNPTAFYLCASSQRGWQAFFGQGTRLTVV.

The chain employs TRBV19 and TRBJ1-6; D unresolved. V was pared by 3 bases and J by 7 bases, with 10 bases between. The CDR3 sequence is 14 residues long. Per germline, CDR1 LNHDA and CDR2 SQIVND (reference sequence). In DNA, the CDR3 is TGTGCCAGTAGTATGAAGGGAGGGAATTCACCCCTCCACTTT. Amino acid sequence: CASSMKGGNSPLHF.

This clone was detected only a few times. The chain joins TRBV5-1 to TRBJ1-4; D may be TRBD1 (6 bases). CDR1 and CDR2 from the germline V gene are SGHRS and YFSETQ. V dropped 6 bases and J dropped 5 bases, with 17 bases sitting between them. This CDR3 region has 15 residues. The CDR3 is CASTGGDTLNEKLFF. CDR3 nucleotide sequence: TGCGCCAGCACCGGGGGGGACACGTTAAATGAAAAACTGTTTTTT. Full variable domain (rest looked up from reference TRBV5-1 and TRBJ1-4): KAGVTQTPRYLIKTRGQQVTLSCSPISGHRSVSWYQQTPGQGLQFLFEYFSETQRNKGNFPGRFSGRQFSNSRSEMNVSTLELGDSALYLCASTGGDTLNEKLFFGSGTQLSVL.

This rearrangement joins TRBV27 to TRBJ2-1; 7 nucleotides agree with TRBD2. The CDR3 loop spans 14 amino acids. The J segment lost 9 bases and the V segment lost 6 bases, leaving 11 bases of the junction unmatched. Germline V gene sequence: CDR1 MNHEY, CDR2 SMNVEV (reference sequence). The CDR3 here is CASSYQRLAGEQFF. The DNA for the CDR3 is TGTGCCAGCAGCTACCAAAGACTAGCCGGTGAGCAGTTCTTC.

This clone was seen a handful of times. The V call is TRBV10-3, the J call TRBJ2-7; possibly TRBD1 for D (6 bases). This CDR3 region has 19 residues. The germline V gene has CDR1 ENHRY and CDR2 SYGVKD. V was cut by 4 bases and J by 2 bases, with 27 bases left in between. The CDR3 DNA sequence: TGTGCCATCAGTGCAACGCAGGTGACAGGTCTTTCCGTCCCCTACGAGCAGTACTTC. Protein: CAISATQVTGLSVPYEQYF.

The chain couples TRBV5-4 to TRBJ2-3; 10 positions match TRBD2. This CDR3 has 15 residues. The ends lost 9 bases at V and 2 bases at J; junction bases unmatched: 9. Per germline, CDR1 SGHNT and CDR2 YYREEE (reference sequence). CDR3 nucleotide sequence: TGTGCCACCCTCCCAGGACTAGCGGTCACAGATACGCAGTATTTT. Encoded protein: CATLPGLAVTDTQYF.

This sequence joins TRBV18 and TRBJ2-7, with D perhaps TRBD1 (6 bases). Germline CDR1 KGHSH, CDR2 LQKENI. The length of the CDR3 is 14 residues. V lost 4 bases, J lost 3 bases, and 13 bases lay in between. The CDR3 spells CASSRGQARYEQYF. The CDR3 DNA follows: TGTGCCAGCTCACGGGGACAAGCCCGCTACGAGCAGTACTTC.

CDR3 residues: CASSLRSDYEQYF. Written as DNA, the CDR3 is TGTGCCAGCAGCTTACGCTCAGACTACGAGCAGTACTTC. The chain joins TRBV7-7 to TRBJ2-7, with D unclear. The CDR3 is made up of 13 amino acids. With 2 bases removed from V and 3 bases from J, the gap between germline ends came to 8 bases. The germline gives CDR1 SSHAT, CDR2 FNYEAQ (reference sequence).

The chain employs TRBV7-2 and TRBJ2-7; 10 nucleotides align to TRBD2. The germline gives CDR1 SGHTA, CDR2 FQGNSA. The CDR3 spans 14 residues. The V and J ends lost 5 bases and 3 bases, in that order; junction bases with no gene match: 4. The CDR3 loop is CASSLRTSGYEQYF. CDR3 nucleotides: TGTGCCAGCAGCCTAAGGACTAGCGGCTACGAGCAGTACTTC. The whole variable domain, remainder taken from reference TRBV7-2 and TRBJ2-7, is GAGVSQSPSNKVTEKGKDVELRCDPISGHTALYWYRQSLGQGLEFLIYFQGNSAPDKSGLPSDRFSAERTGGSVSTLTIQRTQQEDSAVYLCASSLRTSGYEQYFGPGTRLTVT.

The chain uses TRBV10-1 and TRBJ2-6; 7 bases fit TRBD2. Germline trimming cut 8 bases from V and 1 base from J; bases unmatched to any gene: 5. Germline CDR1 WNHNN, CDR2 SYGVQD (reference sequence). This CDR3 has 15 amino acids. The CDR3 bases are TGCGCCAGCGCCCCGGGGGGATCTGGGGCCAACGTCCTGACTTTC. Its translation is CASAPGGSGANVLTF.

V usage is TRBV5-6 and J usage is TRBJ1-2; perhaps TRBD1 as D (5 bases). With 1 base removed from V and 5 bases from J, the gap between germline ends came to 6 bases. Germline-derived CDR1 and CDR2 are SGHDT and YYEEEE. This CDR3 is 12 amino acids long. The CDR3 nucleotides are TGTGCCAGCAGCTTGCAGGGTTATGGCTACACCTTC. Its protein is CASSLQGYGYTF.

The rearrangement uses TRBV5-1 and TRBJ1-2, with 9 bases aligning to TRBD1. The CDR3 loop spans 14 amino acids. Per germline, CDR1 SGHRS and CDR2 YFSETQ. The trim removed 4 bases at V and 6 bases at J, leaving 7 bases unmatched. Written as DNA, the CDR3 is TGCGCCAGCAGCAACGCCGGGACAGGGAATGGCTACACCTTC. It yields the protein CASSNAGTGNGYTF.

The rearrangement links TRBV11-2 to TRBJ2-5; 8 nucleotides agree with TRBD1. The J call may be faulty, since TRBJ2-7 better matches the DNA end. The germline gives CDR1 SGHAT, CDR2 FQNNGV. The CDR3 sequence is 15 residues long. CDR3 sequence: CASSFSTGVSYEQYF. In DNA, the CDR3 is TGTGCCAGCAGCTTCTCGACAGGGGTATCCTACGAGCAGTACTTC.

The genes are TRBV7-9 and TRBJ1-1, with 9 bases lining up with TRBD1. Germline lookup yields CDR1 SEHNR and CDR2 FQNEAQ (reference sequence). Trimming removed 5 bases from V and 10 bases from J; junction bases left unmatched: 14. CDR3 length equals 15 residues. The CDR3 spells CASSAAQGATSGAFF. The CDR3 coding sequence is TGTGCCAGCAGCGCCGCACAGGGGGCCACCAGCGGAGCTTTCTTT. Using reference TRBV7-9 and TRBJ1-1 for the parts outside the CDR3, the full variable domain is DTGVSQNPRHKITKRGQNVTFRCDPISEHNRLYWYRQTLGQGPEFLTYFQNEAQLEKSRLLSDRFSAERPKGSFSTLEIQRTEQGDSAMYLCASSAAQGATSGAFFGQGTRLTVV.

V usage is TRBV7-2 and J usage is TRBJ1-1, with a weak D call TRBD1 (5 bases). The CDR3 extends over 14 amino acids. Germline V lookup: CDR1 SGHTA, CDR2 FQGNSA. V was shortened by 1 base and J by 3 bases, with 9 bases between the two germline ends. CDR3 loop: CASSLDAGYTEAFF. The CDR3 region has the DNA TGTGCCAGCAGCTTAGATGCAGGGTACACTGAAGCTTTCTTT.

DNA of the CDR3: TGTGCCAGCAGCTTAGCGGGACCGGGAGGCAATCAGCCCCAGCATTTT. Its protein product is CASSLAGPGGNQPQHF. The genes are TRBV7-9 and TRBJ1-5, with a tentative D call TRBD1 (5 bases). V lost 0 bases to trimming and J lost 2 bases, with 11 bases between them. CDR1 and CDR2 from the germline V gene are SEHNR and FQNEAQ (reference sequence). This CDR3 is built from 16 residues.

The rearrangement joins TRBV11-2 to TRBJ2-3; D unresolved. V lost 5 bases, J lost 6 bases, and 12 bases lay in between. Germline V gene lookup returns CDR1 SGHAT and CDR2 FQNNGV. The CDR3 has 13 amino acids. Here the CDR3 reads CASSPLFVDTQYF. In nucleotides, the CDR3 is TGTGCCAGCAGCCCACTGTTTGTTGATACGCAGTATTTT.

The chain carries TRBV28 and TRBJ1-1; D is unclear. CDR3 length: 12 amino acids. Germline V lookup: CDR1 MDHEN, CDR2 SYDVKM. The V end lost 5 bases, the J end lost 7 bases, and 11 bases lay between the germline ends. The CDR3 sequence: CASSTPGFEAFF. The CDR3, as DNA: TGTGCCAGCAGTACCCCGGGATTTGAAGCTTTCTTT.

V usage is TRBV5-1 and J usage is TRBJ1-2; D gene uncertain. V lost 0 bases to trimming and J lost 8 bases, with 11 bases between them. The V gene's germline CDR1 is SGHRS and CDR2 YFSETQ. The CDR3 spans 13 residues. The CDR3 here is CASSLEHAGGYTF. The CDR3 bases are TGCGCCAGCAGCTTGGAACATGCGGGCGGCTACACCTTC.

This rearrangement joins TRBV7-8 to TRBJ2-2, with D possibly TRBD2 on 5 matching bases. The V and J ends lost 6 bases and 5 bases respectively, with 10 bases between them. The CDR3 loop spans 13 amino acids. Germline V lookup: CDR1 SGHVS, CDR2 FQNEAQ. For the CDR3, the DNA is TGTGCCAGCAGACCCCGGGGAACCGGGGAGCTGTTTTTT. It codes for CASRPRGTGELFF.

The chain recombines TRBV5-4 with TRBJ1-3, with D tentatively TRBD1 (5 bases). This CDR3 is 15 amino acids long. Trimming shortened V by 4 bases and J by 0 bases, and 11 bases separated the two germline ends. Germline-derived CDR1 and CDR2 are SGHNT and YYREEE (reference sequence). The CDR3 region has the DNA TGTGCCAGCAGCGGGGGGGGGAACTCTGGAAACACCATATATTTT. Its translation: CASSGGGNSGNTIYF.

The gene calls are TRBV5-1 and TRBJ1-5; D uncertain. The germline V gene encodes CDR1 SGHRS and CDR2 YFSETQ. Trimming shortened V by 2 bases and J by 4 bases, and 13 bases separated the two germline ends. The CDR3 runs to 15 residues. CDR3 sequence reads: CASSFRPGRNQPQHF. The CDR3 coding sequence is TGCGCCAGCAGCTTTCGTCCGGGGAGGAATCAGCCCCAGCATTTT.

The V call is TRBV5-1, the J call TRBJ2-7, with 7 bases identical to TRBD2. Germline CDR1 reads SGHRS; CDR2 reads YFSETQ. The V segment lost 9 bases and the J segment 7 bases; nucleotides outside the gene matches: 22. The CDR3 has 16 amino acids. The CDR3 reads CATSASSGRRAREQYF. In DNA form, the CDR3 reads TGCGCCACCAGTGCCTCTAGCGGCCGCCGGGCGAGGGAGCAGTACTTC.

This clone was found a few times. The chain couples TRBV6-5 to TRBJ1-3; possibly TRBD1 for D (5 bases). V lost 8 bases, J lost 1 base, and 12 bases lay in between. The CDR3 is made up of 14 amino acids. Germline V lookup: CDR1 MNHEY, CDR2 SVGAGI. The CDR3 loop is CASQTGRSGNTIYF. CDR3 DNA sequence: TGTGCCAGCCAAACAGGACGATCTGGAAACACCATATATTTT.

CDR3 sequence: CSVRQGFDYGYTF. The CDR3 region has the DNA TGCAGCGTCCGACAGGGGTTTGACTATGGCTACACCTTC. V usage is TRBV29-1 and J usage is TRBJ1-2, with 8 bases fitting TRBD1. Germline lookup yields CDR1 SQVTM and CDR2 ANQGSEA. V was clipped by 6 bases and J by 3 bases; unmatched bases: 6. CDR3 length: 13 residues.

The chain joins TRBV4-2 to TRBJ1-3; 8 positions agree with TRBD1. The CDR3 is made up of 17 amino acids. In germline, CDR1 is LGHNA, CDR2 YNFKEQ. V dropped 0 bases and J dropped 3; count of bases not matched to a gene: 7. CDR3 nucleotide sequence: TGTGCCAGCAGCCAAGAGGACAGGGCTCGTCGTGGAAACACCATATATTTT. This codes for CASSQEDRARRGNTIYF.

The chain recombines TRBV7-9 with TRBJ2-7, with unresolved D. Trimming shortened V by 2 bases and J by 6 bases, and 8 bases separated the two germline ends. CDR1 is SEHNR and CDR2 is FQNEAQ in the germline V gene (reference sequence). The CDR3 is 12 residues long. The CDR3 reads CASSLLGSEQYF. The CDR3, as DNA: TGTGCCAGCAGCTTACTGGGCTCCGAGCAGTACTTC.

The genes are TRBV5-3 and TRBJ1-6; 7 bases align to TRBD1. TRBV5-3 is labeled an ORF, and its function is uncertain. Losses at the gene ends were 0 bases for V and 7 bases for J; bases not matched to a gene: 10. This CDR3 is 17 amino acids long. The CDR3 sequence is CARSLAAGTEGNSPLHF. For the CDR3, the DNA is TGTGCCAGAAGCTTGGCTGCCGGGACAGAGGGCAATTCACCCCTCCACTTT.

The V call is TRBV10-3, the J call TRBJ2-1, with D perhaps matching TRBD1 (5 bases). The CDR3 runs 14 residues. V lost 2 bases to trimming and J lost 7 bases, with 12 bases between them. Per germline, CDR1 ENHRY and CDR2 SYGVKD. CDR3 nucleotide sequence: TGTGCCATCAGTGAGGGCCAGGGTTTGAATGAGCAGTTCTTC. It codes for CAISEGQGLNEQFF.